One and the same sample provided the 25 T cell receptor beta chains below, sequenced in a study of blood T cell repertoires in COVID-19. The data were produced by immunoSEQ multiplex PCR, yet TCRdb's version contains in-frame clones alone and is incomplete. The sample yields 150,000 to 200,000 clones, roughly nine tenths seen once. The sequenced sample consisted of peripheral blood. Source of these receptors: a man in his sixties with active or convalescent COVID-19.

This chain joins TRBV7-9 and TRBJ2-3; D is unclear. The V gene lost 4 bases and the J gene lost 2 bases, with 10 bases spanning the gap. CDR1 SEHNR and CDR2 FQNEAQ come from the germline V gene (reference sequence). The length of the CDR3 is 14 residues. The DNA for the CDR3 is TGTGCCAGCAGCTCGGGTCGAAACACAGATACGCAGTATTTT. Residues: CASSSGRNTDTQYF.

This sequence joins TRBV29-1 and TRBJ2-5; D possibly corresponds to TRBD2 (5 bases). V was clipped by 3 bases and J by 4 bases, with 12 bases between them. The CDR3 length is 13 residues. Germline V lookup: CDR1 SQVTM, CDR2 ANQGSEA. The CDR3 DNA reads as TGCAGCGTTGACCTGAGTGGAGGAGAGACCCAGTACTTC. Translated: CSVDLSGGETQYF.

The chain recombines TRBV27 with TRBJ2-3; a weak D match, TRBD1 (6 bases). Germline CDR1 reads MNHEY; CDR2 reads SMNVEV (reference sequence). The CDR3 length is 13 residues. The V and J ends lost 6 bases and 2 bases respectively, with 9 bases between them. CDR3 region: CASRPGHTDTQYF. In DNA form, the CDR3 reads TGTGCCAGCAGACCGGGACACACAGATACGCAGTATTTT.

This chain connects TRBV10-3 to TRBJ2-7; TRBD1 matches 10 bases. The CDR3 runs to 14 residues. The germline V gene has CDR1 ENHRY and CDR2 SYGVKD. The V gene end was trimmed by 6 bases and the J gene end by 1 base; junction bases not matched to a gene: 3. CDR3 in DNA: TGTGCCATCAGCCGGGACAGGGGATCCTACGAGCAGTACTTC. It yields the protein CAISRDRGSYEQYF.

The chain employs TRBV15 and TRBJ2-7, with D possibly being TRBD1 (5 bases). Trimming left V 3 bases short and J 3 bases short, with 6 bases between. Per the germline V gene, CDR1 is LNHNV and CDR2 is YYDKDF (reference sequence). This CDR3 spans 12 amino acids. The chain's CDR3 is CATSRDNYEQYF. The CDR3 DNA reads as TGTGCCACCAGCAGGGACAACTACGAGCAGTACTTC.

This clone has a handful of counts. For the CDR3, the DNA is TGTGCCAGCAGCGGGCCGACAGGGGCGGTCGAGCAGTTCTTC. The encoded protein is CASSGPTGAVEQFF. This chain joins TRBV5-5 and TRBJ2-1, with TRBD1 matching 8 bases. The CDR3 runs 14 residues. V dropped 4 bases and J dropped 10; count of bases not matched to a gene: 10. Germline lookup yields CDR1 SGHKS and CDR2 YYEKEE (reference sequence).

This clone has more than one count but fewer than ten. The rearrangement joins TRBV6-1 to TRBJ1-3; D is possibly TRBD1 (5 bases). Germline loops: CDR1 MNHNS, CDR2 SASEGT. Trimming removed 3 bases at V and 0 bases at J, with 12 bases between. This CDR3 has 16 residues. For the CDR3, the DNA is TGTGCCAGCAGTGAGTTCTTAGGGGACTCTGGAAACACCATATATTTT. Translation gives CASSEFLGDSGNTIYF.

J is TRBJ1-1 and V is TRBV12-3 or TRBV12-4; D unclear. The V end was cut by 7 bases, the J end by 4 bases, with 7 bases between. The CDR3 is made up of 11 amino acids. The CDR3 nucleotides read TGTGCCAGCATGAGGGTCACTGAAGCTTTCTTT. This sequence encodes CASMRVTEAFF.

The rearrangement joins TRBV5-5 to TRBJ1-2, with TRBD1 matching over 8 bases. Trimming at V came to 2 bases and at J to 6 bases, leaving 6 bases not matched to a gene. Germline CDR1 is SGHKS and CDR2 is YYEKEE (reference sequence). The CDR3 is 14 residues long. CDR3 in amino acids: CASSFSGGANGYTF. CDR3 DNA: TGTGCCAGCAGCTTTTCAGGGGGCGCGAATGGCTACACCTTC.

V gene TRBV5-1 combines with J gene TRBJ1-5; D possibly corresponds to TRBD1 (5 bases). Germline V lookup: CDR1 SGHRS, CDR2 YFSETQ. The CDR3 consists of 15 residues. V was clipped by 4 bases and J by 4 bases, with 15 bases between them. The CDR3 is CASSPSGGFNQPQHF. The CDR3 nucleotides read TGCGCCAGCAGCCCCTCCGGGGGGTTTAATCAGCCCCAGCATTTT.

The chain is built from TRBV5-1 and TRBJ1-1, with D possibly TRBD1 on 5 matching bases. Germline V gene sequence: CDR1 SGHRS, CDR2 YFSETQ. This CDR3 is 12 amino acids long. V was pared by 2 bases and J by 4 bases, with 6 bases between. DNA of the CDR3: TGCGCCAGCAGCTTTCAGGGCACTGAAGCTTTCTTT. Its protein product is CASSFQGTEAFF.

The CDR3 DNA reads as TGTGCCAGCAGTACCGACCGGCCCCGACTCAATGAGCAGTTCTTC. Translated, it gives CASSTDRPRLNEQFF. The chain carries TRBV6-5 and TRBJ2-1; no reliable D call. V lost 5 bases and J lost 6, with 17 bases in between. Germline V gives CDR1 MNHEY, CDR2 SVGAGI. This CDR3 spans 15 amino acids.

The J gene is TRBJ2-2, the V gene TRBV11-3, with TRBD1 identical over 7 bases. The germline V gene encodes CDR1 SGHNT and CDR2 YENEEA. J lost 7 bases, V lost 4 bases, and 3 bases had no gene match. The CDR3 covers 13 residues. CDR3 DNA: TGTGCCAGCAGCTCTACAGGGGTCGGGGAGCTGTTTTTT. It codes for CASSSTGVGELFF. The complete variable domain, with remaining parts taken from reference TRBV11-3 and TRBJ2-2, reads EAGVVQSPRYKIIEKKQPVAFWCNPISGHNTLYWYLQNLGQGPELLIRYENEEAVDDSQLPKDRFSAERLKGVDSTLKIQPAELGDSAVYLCASSSTGVGELFFGEGSRLTVL.

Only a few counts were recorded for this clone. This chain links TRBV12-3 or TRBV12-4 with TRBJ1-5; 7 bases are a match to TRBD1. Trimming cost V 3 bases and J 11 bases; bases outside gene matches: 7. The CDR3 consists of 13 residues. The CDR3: CASSFGSQGAQHF. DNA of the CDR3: TGTGCCAGCAGTTTTGGATCCCAGGGGGCCCAGCATTTT.

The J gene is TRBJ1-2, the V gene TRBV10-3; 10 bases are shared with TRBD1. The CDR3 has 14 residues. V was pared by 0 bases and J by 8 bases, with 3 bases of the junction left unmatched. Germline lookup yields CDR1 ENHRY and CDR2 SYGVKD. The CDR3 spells CAISESGTGDGYTF. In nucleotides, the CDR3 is TGTGCCATCAGTGAGTCCGGGACAGGGGACGGCTACACCTTC.

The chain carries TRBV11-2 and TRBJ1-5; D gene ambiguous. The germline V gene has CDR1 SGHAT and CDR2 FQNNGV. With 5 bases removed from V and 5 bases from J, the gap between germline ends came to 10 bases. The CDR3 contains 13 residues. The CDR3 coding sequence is TGTGCCAGCAGCCTCCTGGCGGATCAGCCCCAGCATTTT. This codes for CASSLLADQPQHF.

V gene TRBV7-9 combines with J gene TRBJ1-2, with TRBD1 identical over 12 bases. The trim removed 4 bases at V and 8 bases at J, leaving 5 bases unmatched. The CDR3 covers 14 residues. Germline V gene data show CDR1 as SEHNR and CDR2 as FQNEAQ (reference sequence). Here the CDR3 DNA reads TGTGCCAGCAGCTGGGGACAGGGGGCGGGAGGCTACACCTTC. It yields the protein CASSWGQGAGGYTF.

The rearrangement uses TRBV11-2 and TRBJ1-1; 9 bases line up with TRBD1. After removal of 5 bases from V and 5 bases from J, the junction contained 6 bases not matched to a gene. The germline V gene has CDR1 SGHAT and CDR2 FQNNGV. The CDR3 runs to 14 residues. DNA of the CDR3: TGTGCCAGCAGCCTAACCGGGACAGGGACTGAAGCTTTCTTT. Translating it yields CASSLTGTGTEAFF.

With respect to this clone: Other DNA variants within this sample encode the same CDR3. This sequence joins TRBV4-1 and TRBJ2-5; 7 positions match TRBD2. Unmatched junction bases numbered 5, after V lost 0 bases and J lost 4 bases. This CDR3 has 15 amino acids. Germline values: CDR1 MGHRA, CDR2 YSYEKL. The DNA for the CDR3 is TGCGCCAGCAGCCAAGAGAGGACGGGGGGAGAGACCCAGTACTTC. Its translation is CASSQERTGGETQYF.

The CDR3 here is CASLIGTGGPSGYTF. DNA for the CDR3: TGTGCCAGTTTAATCGGGACAGGGGGCCCATCGGGCTACACCTTC. V usage is TRBV19 and J usage is TRBJ1-2, with TRBD1 identical over 12 bases. J lost 8 bases, V lost 8 bases, and 12 bases had no gene match. Germline V gene lookup returns CDR1 LNHDA and CDR2 SQIVND (reference sequence). The CDR3 is 15 residues long.

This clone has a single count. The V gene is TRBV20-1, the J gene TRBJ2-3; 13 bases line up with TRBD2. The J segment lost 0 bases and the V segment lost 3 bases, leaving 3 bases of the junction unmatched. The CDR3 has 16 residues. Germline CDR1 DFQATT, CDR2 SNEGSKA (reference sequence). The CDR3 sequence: CSASTSGGASTDTQYF. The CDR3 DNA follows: TGCAGTGCTAGTACTAGCGGGGGGGCTAGCACAGATACGCAGTATTTT.

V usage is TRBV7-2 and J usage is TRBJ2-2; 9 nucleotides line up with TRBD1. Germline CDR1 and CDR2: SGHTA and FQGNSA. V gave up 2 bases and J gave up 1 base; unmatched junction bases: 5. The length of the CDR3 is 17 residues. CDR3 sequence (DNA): TGTGCCAGCAGCTTAAAAACAGGGGGCCGGAACACCGGGGAGCTGTTTTTT. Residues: CASSLKTGGRNTGELFF.

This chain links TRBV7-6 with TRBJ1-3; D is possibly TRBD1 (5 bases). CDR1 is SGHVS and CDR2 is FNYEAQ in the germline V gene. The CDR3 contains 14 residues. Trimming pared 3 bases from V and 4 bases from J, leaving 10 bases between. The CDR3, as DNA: TGTGCCAGCAGCTTGGGGGGTGGAGGAAACACCATATATTTT. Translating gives CASSLGGGGNTIYF.

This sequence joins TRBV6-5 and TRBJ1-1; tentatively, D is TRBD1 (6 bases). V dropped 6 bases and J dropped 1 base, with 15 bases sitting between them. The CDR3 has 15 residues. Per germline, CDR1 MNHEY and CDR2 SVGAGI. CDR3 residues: CASSQQVTGNTEAFF. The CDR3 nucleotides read TGTGCCAGCAGCCAGCAAGTGACAGGGAACACTGAAGCTTTCTTT.

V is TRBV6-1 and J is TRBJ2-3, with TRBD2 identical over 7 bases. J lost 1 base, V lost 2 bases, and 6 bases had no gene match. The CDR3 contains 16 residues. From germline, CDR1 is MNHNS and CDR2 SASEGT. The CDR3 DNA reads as TGTGCCAGCAGTGAATTCTTAGCGGGCGGCACAGATACGCAGTATTTT. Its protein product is CASSEFLAGGTDTQYF.